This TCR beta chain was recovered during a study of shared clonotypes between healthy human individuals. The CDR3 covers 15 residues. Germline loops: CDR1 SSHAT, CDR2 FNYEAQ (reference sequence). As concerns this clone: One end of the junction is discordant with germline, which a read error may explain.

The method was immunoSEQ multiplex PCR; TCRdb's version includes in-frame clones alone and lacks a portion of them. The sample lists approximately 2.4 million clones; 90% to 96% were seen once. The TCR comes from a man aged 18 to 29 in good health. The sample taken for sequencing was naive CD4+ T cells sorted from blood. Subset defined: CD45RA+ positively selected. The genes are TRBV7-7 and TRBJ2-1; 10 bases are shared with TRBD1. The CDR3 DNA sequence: TGTGCTAGCAGCGCGGACAGGGGGGGTGGCAATGAGCAGTTCTTC. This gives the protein CASSADRGGGNEQFF.